This TCR beta chain is drawn from a study of beta chain features in type 1 diabetes. The study's findings and limits: Significant though moderate, a shortening of TCRB CDR3s appeared in all four CD4+ subsets of Type 1 diabetes patients.

This clone was observed a few times. Its specificity is not known. The study reverse transcribed the entire isolated RNA, so it sequenced expressed TCRB transcripts. The repertoire was sequenced with immunoSEQ multiplex PCR; TCRdb's copy has only in-frame clones and lacks some. The data contain roughly 100,000 clones, 25% to 35% of them singletons. The CDR3 covers 16 residues. In germline, CDR1 is MGHDK, CDR2 SYGVNS. The V and J ends lost 3 bases and 0 bases, in that order; junction bases with no gene match: 4. The chain combines TRBV25-1 with TRBJ1-4; TRBD1 matches 7 bases. Specimen: central memory CD4+ T cells from blood. The TCR originated in a woman between 18 and 29 years old with type 1 diabetes. CDR3: CASSDRGQSTNEKLFF. The CDR3 region has the DNA TGTGCCAGCAGTGACCGGGGACAGTCAACTAATGAAAAACTGTTTTTT. Together with reference TRBV25-1 and TRBJ1-4, the CDR3 gives the full variable domain: EADIYQTPRYLVIGTGKKITLECSQTMGHDKMYWYQQDPGMELHLIHYSYGVNSTEKGDLSSESTVSRIRTEHFPLTLESARPSHTSQYLCASSDRGQSTNEKLFFGSGTQLSVL.